The entry below gives a single T cell receptor (beta chain) sequence along with its context. This entry comes from a study of radiotherapy plus CTLA-4 blockade in lung cancer. With 6 bases clipped from V and 2 bases from J, the junction kept 8 bases outside the gene matches. Per germline, CDR1 SNHLY and CDR2 FYNNEI. This CDR3 region has 17 residues. Sequencing was performed with immunoSEQ multiplex PCR; in TCRdb, only in-frame clones are kept and a portion is missing. The data show around 53,000 clones, with roughly 90% seen just once and 15% to 20% held by the top ten. The sample was peripheral blood, taken from a patient treated with radiotherapy plus ipilimumab. The TCR originated in a human donor with non-small cell lung cancer that progressed on radiotherapy plus ipilimumab. Some clones in this sample may be carry-over from other donors' samples. This chain links TRBV2 with TRBJ2-2; the match to TRBD2 covers 11 bases. Here the CDR3 reads CASRDASGGINTGELFF. The CDR3 region has the DNA TGTGCCAGCAGAGATGCTAGCGGGGGGATCAACACCGGGGAGCTGTTTTTT.